The entry below describes one T cell receptor beta chain. The antigen remains undetermined. The data stem from a study of beta chain features in type 1 diabetes. Expressed TCRB transcripts were sequenced, since all the RNA that had been isolated was reverse transcribed. Sequenced by immunoSEQ multiplex PCR; TCRdb stores in-frame clones only, minus some. The data show approximately 170,000 clones, roughly 8% seen once. CDR1 is MNHNY, CDR2 SVGAGI, per germline (reference sequence). After removal of 6 bases from V and 3 bases from J, the junction contained 7 bases not matched to a gene. This CDR3 is built from 14 residues. Study-level points and caveats: Shortening that was moderate but significant affected the TCRB CDR3s of Type 1 diabetes patients in all four CD4+ subsets. A closer apparent resemblance between naive, central memory and Treg TCRB repertoires was seen in patients than in healthy donors.

This chain joins TRBV6-6 and TRBJ1-1, with 7 positions matching TRBD1. Input material: central memory CD4+ T cells from blood. The sequence derives from a middle-aged woman with type 1 diabetes. The CDR3 nucleotides read TGTGCCAGCAGACCGACAGGGCTAGACACTGAAGCTTTCTTT. Translated, it gives CASRPTGLDTEAFF.